What follows are 28 T cell receptor beta chains derived from one specimen sequenced in a study of technical replicates of blood from a handful of donors. Here immunoSEQ multiplex PCR was the method, and the copy in TCRdb shows in-frame clones only, minus some. Among about 74,000 clones listed, approximately 78% were seen once. Input material: PBMCs. The receptor source for this set is a human donor in good health. Some clones in this sample may be carry-over from other donors' samples.

This clone was counted between two and nine times. V and J are TRBV7-2 and TRBJ1-5; 7 nucleotides line up with TRBD1. V shed 4 bases and J 9 bases; nucleotides not matched to a gene: 6. Germline V gene data show CDR1 as SGHTA and CDR2 as FQGNSA. The CDR3 covers 13 residues. CDR3 residues: CASSWTGKWPQHF. CDR3 nucleotides: TGTGCCAGCAGCTGGACAGGAAAGTGGCCCCAGCATTTT. Combining the CDR3 with reference TRBV7-2 and TRBJ1-5 gives the whole variable domain GAGVSQSPSNKVTEKGKDVELRCDPISGHTALYWYRQSLGQGLEFLIYFQGNSAPDKSGLPSDRFSAERTGGSVSTLTIQRTQQEDSAVYLCASSWTGKWPQHFGDGTRLSIL.

This clone has only a few counts. The genes are TRBV7-9 and TRBJ2-7; TRBD2 matches at 12 bases. With 4 bases clipped from V and 3 bases from J, the junction kept 7 bases outside the gene matches. CDR1 is SEHNR and CDR2 is FQNEAQ in the germline V gene (reference sequence). The CDR3 extends over 16 amino acids. The CDR3 region is CASSWLTSGGFYEQYF. In nucleotides, the CDR3 is TGTGCCAGCAGCTGGTTGACTAGCGGGGGTTTCTACGAGCAGTACTTC. Full variable domain (rest looked up from reference TRBV7-9 and TRBJ2-7): DTGVSQNPRHKITKRGQNVTFRCDPISEHNRLYWYRQTLGQGPEFLTYFQNEAQLEKSRLLSDRFSAERPKGSFSTLEIQRTEQGDSAMYLCASSWLTSGGFYEQYFGPGTRLTVT.

Many counts were recorded for this clone. The chain joins TRBV6-4 to TRBJ2-3, with 11 bases aligning to TRBD2. The CDR3 length is 16 residues. Germline-derived CDR1 and CDR2 are MRHNA and SNTAGT. The trim removed 4 bases at V and 2 bases at J, leaving 5 bases unmatched. This chain's CDR3 is CASSVGTSGHTDTQYF. The CDR3 DNA sequence: TGTGCCAGCAGTGTAGGGACTAGCGGCCACACAGATACGCAGTATTTT.

The CDR3 here is CAISPQGARETQYF. Here the CDR3 DNA reads TGTGCCATCAGTCCCCAGGGGGCTCGTGAGACCCAGTACTTC. This chain links TRBV10-3 with TRBJ2-5, with 8 bases fitting TRBD1. The V and J ends lost 5 bases and 5 bases, in that order; junction bases with no gene match: 7. This CDR3 region has 14 residues. The germline CDR1 and CDR2 sequences are ENHRY and SYGVKD.

V gene TRBV30 combines with J gene TRBJ1-2; tentatively, D is TRBD1 (6 bases). In germline, CDR1 is GTSNPN, CDR2 SVGIG (reference sequence). This CDR3 has 14 residues. Trimming took off 1 base at V and 6 bases at J, with 15 bases between the two ends. CDR3 protein: CAWSGTGTGHGYTF. CDR3 in DNA: TGTGCCTGGAGTGGAACCGGCACAGGGCATGGCTACACCTTC.

The chain links TRBV7-9 to TRBJ2-7; 7 positions match TRBD2. Trimming cost V 5 bases and J 5 bases; bases outside gene matches: 9. This CDR3 is 14 amino acids long. The germline CDR1 and CDR2 sequences are SEHNR and FQNEAQ (reference sequence). The CDR3 spells CASSRRREFDEQYF. The DNA of the CDR3 is TGTGCCAGCAGCCGTAGGCGGGAGTTCGACGAGCAGTACTTC.

In nucleotides, the CDR3 is TGTGCCAGCAGCTCGCTCCTTGGGCTAGCGGGGGGGCTTGGGGATACGCAGTATTTT. Protein: CASSSLLGLAGGLGDTQYF. V usage is TRBV11-2 and J usage is TRBJ2-3, with 12 bases that match TRBD2. The CDR3 is 19 residues long. The V and J ends lost 4 bases and 6 bases, in that order; junction bases with no gene match: 17. Per germline, CDR1 SGHAT and CDR2 FQNNGV.

This chain links TRBV6-5 with TRBJ2-7; 11 bases map to TRBD2. This CDR3 region has 15 residues. The trim removed 6 bases at V and 2 bases at J, leaving 6 bases unmatched. Germline loops: CDR1 MNHEY, CDR2 SVGAGI. In nucleotides, the CDR3 is TGTGCCAGCAGACCAACTAGCGGGGGCGCCTACGAGCAGTACTTC. It translates to CASRPTSGGAYEQYF.

This clone has only a few counts. The chain links TRBV15 to TRBJ2-5; TRBD1 might be the D (5 bases). This CDR3 region has 15 residues. Looked up from germline, CDR1 is LNHNV and CDR2 is YYDKDF (reference sequence). V lost 0 bases and J 4 bases, leaving 12 bases between the germline ends. The CDR3 reads CATSRDQGSLETQYF. The CDR3 bases are TGTGCCACCAGCAGAGATCAGGGCAGCCTAGAGACCCAGTACTTC.

The chain uses TRBV19 and TRBJ1-1; D is perhaps TRBD1 (5 bases). Germline V gives CDR1 LNHDA, CDR2 SQIVND (reference sequence). This CDR3 spans 14 amino acids. The V end was cut by 1 base, the J end by 2 bases, with 8 bases between. CDR3 bases: TGTGCCAGTAGTATAGGGGGGGGAAACACTGAAGCTTTCTTT. Protein product: CASSIGGGNTEAFF.

This clone showed up just once. The chain is built from TRBV7-6 and TRBJ2-2; 13 nucleotides match TRBD2. CDR3 length equals 17 residues. CDR1 is SGHVS, CDR2 FNYEAQ, per germline. The J segment lost 1 base and the V segment lost 5 bases, leaving 4 bases of the junction unmatched. Written as DNA, the CDR3 is TGTGCCAGCAGCCTCCGGACTAGCGGGGGGAACACCGGGGAGCTGTTTTTT. It encodes CASSLRTSGGNTGELFF.

This chain uses TRBV6-1 with TRBJ2-7, with 9 bases aligning to TRBD1. Per the germline V gene, CDR1 is MNHNS and CDR2 is SASEGT. Unmatched junction bases numbered 5, after V lost 11 bases and J lost 0 bases. The CDR3 spans 13 residues. CDR3: CAFGTGSSYEQYF. CDR3 DNA: TGTGCCTTTGGGACAGGGAGCTCCTACGAGCAGTACTTC.

This chain joins TRBV4-3 and TRBJ2-1; D gene ambiguous. V lost 0 bases and J 4 bases, leaving 7 bases between the germline ends. The CDR3 extends over 14 amino acids. Germline CDR1 reads LGHNA; CDR2 reads YSLEER. The CDR3 DNA sequence: TGCGCCAGCAGCCAAGACACAGAGTACAATGAGCAGTTCTTC. Amino acids: CASSQDTEYNEQFF.

The chain combines TRBV6-5 with TRBJ1-6, with no clear D. CDR1 is MNHEY and CDR2 is SVGAGI in the germline V gene. The CDR3 totals 15 residues. V was shortened by 0 bases and J by 11 bases, with 14 bases between the two germline ends. This chain's CDR3 is CASSYSWAPGTPLHF. The CDR3 nucleotides read TGTGCCAGCAGTTACTCTTGGGCTCCGGGGACACCCCTCCACTTT.

The rearrangement joins TRBV5-4 to TRBJ2-7; D perhaps matches TRBD1 (5 bases). V shed 0 bases and J shed 2 bases, with 12 bases lying between them. The CDR3 sequence is 15 residues long. Germline V gives CDR1 SGHNT, CDR2 YYREEE (reference sequence). The CDR3 coding sequence is TGTGCCAGCAGCTTGGCCCGAACAGGAACCTACGAGCAGTACTTC. Its protein is CASSLARTGTYEQYF.

The chain couples TRBV6-1 to TRBJ2-1; a weak D match, TRBD1 (7 bases). The CDR3 is made up of 16 amino acids. V was cut by 2 bases and J by 7 bases, with 18 bases left in between. Looked up from germline, CDR1 is MNHNS and CDR2 is SASEGT. The CDR3 loop reads CASSERGGGLGNEQFF. The CDR3 DNA reads TGTGCCAGCAGTGAACGAGGAGGGGGCCTAGGGAATGAGCAGTTCTTC.

This clone was counted once. This chain links TRBV6-5 with TRBJ1-1; D possibly corresponds to TRBD1 (5 bases). The germline V gene encodes CDR1 MNHEY and CDR2 SVGAGI. This CDR3 is 12 amino acids long. Trimming took off 6 bases at V and 10 bases at J, with 15 bases between the two ends. The DNA for the CDR3 is TGTGCCAGCAGACAAACAGGAGTGGGAGCTTTCTTT. Its protein product is CASRQTGVGAFF.

The rearrangement joins TRBV7-7 to TRBJ1-1, with D maybe TRBD1 (6 bases). The CDR3 extends over 14 amino acids. Germline V gives CDR1 SSHAT, CDR2 FNYEAQ (reference sequence). Trimming removed 1 base at V and 5 bases at J, with 11 bases between. DNA of the CDR3: TGTGCCAGCAGCTTAGTGGGGGGGCGGACTGAAGCTTTCTTT. Translation gives CASSLVGGRTEAFF.

The V and J genes are TRBV7-2 and TRBJ1-5; 8 bases agree with TRBD1. CDR3 length: 17 amino acids. The J segment lost 6 bases and the V segment lost 0 bases, leaving 10 bases of the junction unmatched. Germline CDR1 and CDR2: SGHTA and FQGNSA. The CDR3 sequence: CASSLAGTGGGRQPQHF. The CDR3 DNA reads TGTGCCAGCAGCTTAGCCGGGACAGGAGGGGGGCGTCAGCCCCAGCATTTT. Variable domain in full (rest from reference TRBV7-2 and TRBJ1-5): GAGVSQSPSNKVTEKGKDVELRCDPISGHTALYWYRQSLGQGLEFLIYFQGNSAPDKSGLPSDRFSAERTGGSVSTLTIQRTQQEDSAVYLCASSLAGTGGGRQPQHFGDGTRLSIL.

The chain recombines TRBV5-1 with TRBJ1-1; TRBD1 matches 8 bases. The V segment lost 3 bases and the J segment 1 base; nucleotides outside the gene matches: 5. The CDR3 length is 15 residues. Per germline, CDR1 SGHRS and CDR2 YFSETQ. The CDR3: CASSSLTGGNTEAFF. CDR3 in DNA: TGCGCCAGCAGCTCACTAACAGGGGGGAACACTGAAGCTTTCTTT. Supplemented by reference TRBV5-1 and TRBJ1-1, the full variable domain reads KAGVTQTPRYLIKTRGQQVTLSCSPISGHRSVSWYQQTPGQGLQFLFEYFSETQRNKGNFPGRFSGRQFSNSRSEMNVSTLELGDSALYLCASSSLTGGNTEAFFGQGTRLTVV.

Comment on this clone: This sample also contains other DNA sequences that code for the same CDR3. V and J are TRBV7-3 and TRBJ2-5; D call uncertain. V lost 1 base to trimming and J lost 4 bases, with 7 bases between them. The CDR3 has 13 amino acids. Germline CDR1 is SGHTA and CDR2 is FQGTGA. The CDR3: CASSLIAGETQYF. For the CDR3, the DNA is TGTGCCAGCAGCTTAATCGCCGGAGAGACCCAGTACTTC.

The rearrangement joins TRBV6-5 to TRBJ1-2, with D possibly matching TRBD1 (6 bases). Germline CDR1 reads MNHEY; CDR2 reads SVGAGI. The V and J ends lost 9 bases and 7 bases respectively, with 12 bases between them. The CDR3 contains 11 residues. The CDR3 DNA is TGTGCCAGTTCTACAGGGTTTGGCTACACCTTC. It is translated as CASSTGFGYTF.

The rearrangement uses TRBV5-1 and TRBJ2-7; the match to TRBD1 covers 10 bases. Germline CDR1 reads SGHRS; CDR2 reads YFSETQ. With V trimmed by 4 bases and J by 9 bases, 7 bases remained unmatched. CDR3 length: 13 residues. This CDR3 is CASSAGDRGRQYF. DNA of the CDR3: TGCGCCAGCAGCGCCGGGGACAGGGGAAGGCAGTACTTC.

This chain uses TRBV27 with TRBJ2-7; TRBD2 matches 11 bases. Trimming cost V 4 bases and J 5 bases; bases outside gene matches: 10. The CDR3 extends over 16 amino acids. In germline, CDR1 is MNHEY, CDR2 SMNVEV (reference sequence). The CDR3 DNA is TGTGCCAGCAGTTCAACATCTAGCGGGAGGTTCGACGAGCAGTACTTC. The encoded protein is CASSSTSSGRFDEQYF.

The chain carries TRBV7-2 and TRBJ2-7; perhaps TRBD1 as D (7 bases). The germline CDR1 and CDR2 sequences are SGHTA and FQGNSA. The V and J ends lost 3 bases and 3 bases respectively, with 15 bases between them. The CDR3 loop spans 15 amino acids. CDR3 nucleotide sequence: TGTGCCAGCAGCTTGGCGGGACAGCTTCACTACGAGCAGTACTTC. This gives the protein CASSLAGQLHYEQYF.

The chain employs TRBV7-7 and TRBJ2-1; TRBD2 agrees at 9 bases. This CDR3 spans 16 amino acids. J lost 5 bases, V lost 5 bases, and 10 bases had no gene match. In germline, CDR1 is SSHAT, CDR2 FNYEAQ (reference sequence). The CDR3 DNA sequence: TGTGCCAGCAGCCACGAGACTAGCGGATCCGACAATGAGCAGTTCTTC. This sequence encodes CASSHETSGSDNEQFF.

This chain joins TRBV25-1 and TRBJ2-5, with TRBD2 matching 12 bases. The CDR3 covers 15 residues. V shed 6 bases and J 5 bases; nucleotides not matched to a gene: 7. Germline CDR1 reads MGHDK; CDR2 reads SYGVNS. In DNA form, the CDR3 reads TGTGCCAGCAGACTAGCGGGGGGCCCCAAGGAGACCCAGTACTTC. Translation: CASRLAGGPKETQYF.

The chain recombines TRBV11-2 with TRBJ2-3, with 9 bases lining up with TRBD2. V trimming: 6 bases; J trimming: 5 bases; junction bases outside the gene matches: 9. Germline CDR1 reads SGHAT; CDR2 reads FQNNGV. This CDR3 has 15 amino acids. The DNA of the CDR3 is TGTGCCAGCAGGCCACGGCGGGGGGGCCGAGATACGCAGTATTTT. As protein: CASRPRRGGRDTQYF. Full variable domain (outside the CDR3, taken from reference TRBV11-2 and TRBJ2-3): EAGVAQSPRYKIIEKRQSVAFWCNPISGHATLYWYQQILGQGPKLLIQFQNNGVVDDSQLPKDRFSAERLKGVDSTLKIQPAKLEDSAVYLCASRPRRGGRDTQYFGPGTRLTVL.